A single sample is the source of the 17 T cell receptor beta chains below, sequenced in a study of blood T cell repertoires in COVID-19. Profiled with immunoSEQ multiplex PCR; TCRdb holds only in-frame clones, not every one. The data hold some 250,000 clones, with around 90% observed a single time. Material for sequencing was peripheral blood. The receptors originated from a woman in her 70s with active or convalescent COVID-19.

The chain uses TRBV3-1 (or the pseudogene TRBV3-2) and TRBJ2-6, with D maybe TRBD1 (5 bases). Trimming removed 4 bases at V and 0 bases at J, with 16 bases between. Germline-derived CDR1 and CDR2 are LGHDT and YNNKEL (reference sequence). This CDR3 has 18 amino acids. The CDR3 DNA reads as TGTGCCAGCAGCCGCCCAGGGCAGGGCCCCTCTGGGGCCAACGTCCTGACTTTC. Protein: CASSRPGQGPSGANVLTF.

The gene calls are TRBV5-1 and TRBJ1-2, with 9 bases aligning to TRBD1. J gave up 7 bases and V 3 bases, and 1 base lay outside the gene matches. The CDR3 length is 12 residues. The germline CDR1 and CDR2 sequences are SGHRS and YFSETQ. The CDR3 sequence is CASSYRGLGYTF. As DNA, the CDR3 is TGCGCCAGCAGCTACAGGGGGCTTGGCTACACCTTC.

The rearrangement uses TRBV6-2 or TRBV6-3 and TRBJ1-1; no reliable D call. The germline V and J ends were trimmed by 2 bases and 4 bases, with 5 bases remaining between them. Germline V gene lookup returns CDR1 MNHEY and CDR2 SVGEGT. CDR3 length: 12 amino acids. The CDR3 protein is CASSYASTEAFF. DNA of the CDR3: TGTGCCAGCAGTTACGCGAGCACTGAAGCTTTCTTT.

V and J are TRBV4-3 and TRBJ2-7; 10 bases map to TRBD2. CDR1 is LGHNA, CDR2 YSLEER, per germline. The CDR3 contains 16 residues. V shed 3 bases and J 3 bases; nucleotides not matched to a gene: 8. In nucleotides, the CDR3 is TGCGCCAGCAGCCAGGAAATACTAGCGGGGTACTACGAGCAGTACTTC. Its protein product is CASSQEILAGYYEQYF.

This clone was recorded once. The V and J genes are TRBV27 and TRBJ1-4, with D possibly TRBD1 on 5 matching bases. The germline V and J ends were trimmed by 6 bases and 0 bases, with 11 bases remaining between them. The CDR3 contains 15 residues. The germline V gene has CDR1 MNHEY and CDR2 SMNVEV (reference sequence). CDR3 in amino acids: CASSARGATNEKLFF. The CDR3 bases are TGTGCCAGCAGCGCCCGGGGGGCAACTAATGAAAAACTGTTTTTT.

This clone was seen a few times. The chain joins TRBV6-6 to TRBJ1-5; no clear D. Trimming shortened V by 6 bases and J by 3 bases, and 9 bases separated the two germline ends. The germline gives CDR1 MNHNY, CDR2 SVGAGI (reference sequence). The CDR3 runs 13 residues. The CDR3 DNA reads as TGTGCCAGCAGCCCCGGTCTCAATCAGCCCCAGCATTTT. This sequence encodes CASSPGLNQPQHF.

The rearrangement joins TRBV6-5 to TRBJ2-2; the match to TRBD1 covers 9 bases. V shed 5 bases, J shed 6 bases, and the junction held 1 base outside the gene matches. Germline V gene lookup returns CDR1 MNHEY and CDR2 SVGAGI. The length of the CDR3 is 13 residues. The CDR3 protein is CASSRQGAGELFF. CDR3 coding DNA: TGTGCCAGCAGTCGACAGGGGGCCGGGGAGCTGTTTTTT.

The chain joins TRBV4-3 to TRBJ1-1; D ambiguous. Germline V CDR1 and CDR2: LGHNA, YSLEER. The CDR3 is 15 residues long. With 0 bases removed from V and 1 base from J, the gap between germline ends came to 9 bases. The CDR3 DNA sequence: TGCGCCAGCAGCCAAGACCCACTAAAGAACACTGAAGCTTTCTTT. This encodes CASSQDPLKNTEAFF.

The chain carries TRBV19 and TRBJ2-7, with 9 nucleotides matching TRBD1. The CDR3 consists of 15 residues. Germline V gene lookup returns CDR1 LNHDA and CDR2 SQIVND (reference sequence). The V segment lost 3 bases and the J segment 3 bases; nucleotides outside the gene matches: 6. The CDR3 spells CASSIPGQGGYEQYF. The CDR3 DNA follows: TGTGCCAGTAGTATCCCGGGACAGGGAGGCTACGAGCAGTACTTC.

This chain joins TRBV3-1 (or the pseudogene TRBV3-2) and TRBJ2-3, with 8 bases fitting TRBD2. The ends lost 5 bases at V and 5 bases at J; junction bases unmatched: 3. In germline, CDR1 is LGHDT, CDR2 YNNKEL (reference sequence). CDR3 length equals 13 residues. DNA for the CDR3: TGTGCCAGCAGCGCGGCGGGGGGAGATACGCAGTATTTT. Translated, it gives CASSAAGGDTQYF.

The genes are TRBV24-1 and TRBJ2-3; D is undetermined. Germline V CDR1 and CDR2: KGHDR, SFDVKD. Trimming left V 9 bases short and J 4 bases short, with 10 bases between. CDR3 length: 12 residues. The CDR3 nucleotides are TGTGCCACCTTGGGCGCCGCAGATACGCAGTATTTT. The encoded protein is CATLGAADTQYF.

The CDR3 sequence: CASSLRQALNEKLFF. In DNA form, the CDR3 reads TGTGCCAGCAGCTTAAGGCAGGCGCTTAATGAAAAACTGTTTTTT. V usage is TRBV5-6 and J usage is TRBJ1-4, with D unclear. The V end was cut by 2 bases, the J end by 4 bases, with 12 bases between. The CDR3 runs 15 residues. The germline V gene encodes CDR1 SGHDT and CDR2 YYEEEE.

This rearrangement joins TRBV2 to TRBJ2-7; no clear D gene. This CDR3 is built from 14 residues. The V gene's germline CDR1 is SNHLY and CDR2 FYNNEI. V lost 1 base and J 5 bases, leaving 12 bases between the germline ends. The CDR3 DNA is TGTGCCAGCAGTGAAGTAGGAGTTCTTGACGAGCAGTACTTC. Residues: CASSEVGVLDEQYF.

The chain carries TRBV4-3 and TRBJ2-3; 12 bases are shared with TRBD2. Germline assignment: CDR1 LGHNA and CDR2 YSLEER. Germline trimming cut 1 base from V and 4 bases from J; bases unmatched to any gene: 6. The CDR3 loop spans 17 amino acids. The CDR3 here is CASSQGASGGVSDTQYF. In nucleotides, the CDR3 is TGCGCCAGCAGCCAAGGGGCTAGCGGGGGGGTTTCAGATACGCAGTATTTT.

The rearrangement uses TRBV11-2 and TRBJ2-7, with D unclear. Germline lookup yields CDR1 SGHAT and CDR2 FQNNGV. The CDR3 contains 11 residues. The ends were cut back, 4 bases at V and 3 bases at J, with 4 bases in the middle. CDR3 nucleotide sequence: TGTGCCAGCAGCTACGGCTACGAGCAGTACTTC. The encoded protein is CASSYGYEQYF.

With respect to this clone: Different DNA sequences within this sample yield the same CDR3. This sequence joins TRBV7-3 and TRBJ1-2; 8 bases match TRBD1. The CDR3 runs 15 residues. In germline, CDR1 is SGHTA, CDR2 FQGTGA. Germline trimming cut 5 bases from V and 0 bases from J; bases unmatched to any gene: 5. CDR3 amino acids: CASSPGTGANYGYTF. The CDR3 bases are TGTGCCAGCAGCCCCGGGACAGGAGCTAACTATGGCTACACCTTC.

This clone was picked up one time. The chain has TRBV18 and TRBJ2-3; 8 bases agree with TRBD2. This CDR3 has 15 residues. V trimming: 3 bases; J trimming: 2 bases; junction bases outside the gene matches: 4. Germline CDR1 reads KGHSH; CDR2 reads LQKENI. This CDR3 is CASSPGGGTTDTQYF. In DNA form, the CDR3 reads TGTGCCAGCTCACCCGGGGGGGGCACCACAGATACGCAGTATTTT.